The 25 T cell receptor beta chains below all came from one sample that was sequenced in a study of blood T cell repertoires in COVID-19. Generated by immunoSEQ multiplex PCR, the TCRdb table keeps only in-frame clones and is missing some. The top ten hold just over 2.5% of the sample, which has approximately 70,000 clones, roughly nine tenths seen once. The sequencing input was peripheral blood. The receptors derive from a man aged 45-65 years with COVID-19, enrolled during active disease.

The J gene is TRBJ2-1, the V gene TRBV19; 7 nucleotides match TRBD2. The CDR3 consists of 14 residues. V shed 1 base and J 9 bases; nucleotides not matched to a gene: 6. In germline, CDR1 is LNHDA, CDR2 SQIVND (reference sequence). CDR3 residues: CASSIAAGRAEQFF. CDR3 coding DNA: TGTGCCAGTAGTATAGCAGCGGGAAGGGCTGAGCAGTTCTTC.

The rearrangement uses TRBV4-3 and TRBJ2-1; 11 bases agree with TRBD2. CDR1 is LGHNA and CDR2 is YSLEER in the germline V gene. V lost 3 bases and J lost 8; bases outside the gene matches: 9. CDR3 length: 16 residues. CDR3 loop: CASSQGSGRAGHEQFF. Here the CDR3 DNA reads TGCGCCAGCAGCCAGGGTAGCGGGAGGGCCGGCCATGAGCAGTTCTTC.

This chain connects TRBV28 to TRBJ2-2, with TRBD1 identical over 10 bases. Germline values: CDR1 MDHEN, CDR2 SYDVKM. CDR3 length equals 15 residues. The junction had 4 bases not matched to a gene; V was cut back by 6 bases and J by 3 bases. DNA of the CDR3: TGTGCCAGCAGGGGGGGACAGGGGCACACCGGGGAGCTGTTTTTT. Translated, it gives CASRGGQGHTGELFF.

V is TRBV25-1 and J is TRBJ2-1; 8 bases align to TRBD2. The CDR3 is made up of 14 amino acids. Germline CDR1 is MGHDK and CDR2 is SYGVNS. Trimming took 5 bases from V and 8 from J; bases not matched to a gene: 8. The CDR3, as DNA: TGTGCCAGCAGTACGCCGGGACTAGGCTATGAGCAGTTCTTC. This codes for CASSTPGLGYEQFF.

The CDR3 reads CASRLSGMQPQHF. The CDR3 nucleotides are TGTGCCAGCAGATTGTCGGGTATGCAGCCCCAGCATTTT. V usage is TRBV27 and J usage is TRBJ1-5, with D hard to call. Trimming removed 6 bases at V and 7 bases at J, with 13 bases between. Per the germline V gene, CDR1 is MNHEY and CDR2 is SMNVEV (reference sequence). This CDR3 region has 13 residues.

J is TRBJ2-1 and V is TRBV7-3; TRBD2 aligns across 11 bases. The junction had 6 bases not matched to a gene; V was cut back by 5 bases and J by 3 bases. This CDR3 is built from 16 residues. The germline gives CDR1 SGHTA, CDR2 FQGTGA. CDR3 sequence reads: CASSLLAGGLYNEQFF. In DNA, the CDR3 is TGTGCCAGCAGCCTGCTAGCGGGAGGACTCTACAATGAGCAGTTCTTC.

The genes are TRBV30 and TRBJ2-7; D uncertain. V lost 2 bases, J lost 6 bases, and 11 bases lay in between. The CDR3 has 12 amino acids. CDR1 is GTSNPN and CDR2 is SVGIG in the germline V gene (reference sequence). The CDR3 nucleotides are TGTGCCTGGAGTTTTGCGGAAGGCGAGCAGTACTTC. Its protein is CAWSFAEGEQYF.

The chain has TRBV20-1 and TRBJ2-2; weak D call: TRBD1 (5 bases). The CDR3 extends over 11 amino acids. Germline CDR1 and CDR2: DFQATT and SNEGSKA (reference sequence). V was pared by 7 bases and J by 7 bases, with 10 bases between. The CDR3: CSGGRGGELFF. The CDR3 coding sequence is TGCAGTGGGGGAAGGGGCGGGGAGCTGTTTTTT.

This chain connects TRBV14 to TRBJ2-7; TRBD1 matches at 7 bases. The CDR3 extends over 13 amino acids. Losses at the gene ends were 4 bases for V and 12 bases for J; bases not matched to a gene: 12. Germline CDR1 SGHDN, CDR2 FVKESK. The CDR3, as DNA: TGTGCCAGCAGCCCGGACAGGCTTGGGCGCCGGTACTTC. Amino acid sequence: CASSPDRLGRRYF.

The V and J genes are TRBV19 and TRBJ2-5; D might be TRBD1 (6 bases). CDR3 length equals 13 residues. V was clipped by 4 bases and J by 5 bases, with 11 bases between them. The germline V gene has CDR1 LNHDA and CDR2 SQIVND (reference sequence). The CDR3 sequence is CASSNSGAETQYF. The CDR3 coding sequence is TGTGCCAGTAGTAATTCAGGGGCGGAGACCCAGTACTTC.

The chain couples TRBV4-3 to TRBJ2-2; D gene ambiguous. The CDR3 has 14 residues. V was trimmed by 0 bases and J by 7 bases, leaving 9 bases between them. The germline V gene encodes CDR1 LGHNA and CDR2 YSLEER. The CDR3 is CASSQEAGIGELFF. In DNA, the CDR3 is TGCGCCAGCAGCCAAGAAGCAGGAATCGGGGAGCTGTTTTTT.

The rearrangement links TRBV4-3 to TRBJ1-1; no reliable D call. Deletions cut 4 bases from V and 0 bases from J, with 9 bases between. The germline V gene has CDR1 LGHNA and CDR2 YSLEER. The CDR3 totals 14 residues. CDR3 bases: TGCGCCAGCAGCCCCCAACAGCTGAACACTGAAGCTTTCTTT. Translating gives CASSPQQLNTEAFF.

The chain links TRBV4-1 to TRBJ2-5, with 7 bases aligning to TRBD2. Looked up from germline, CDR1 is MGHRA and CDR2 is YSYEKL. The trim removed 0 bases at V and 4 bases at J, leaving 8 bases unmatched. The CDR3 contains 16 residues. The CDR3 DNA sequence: TGCGCCAGCAGCCAAGATACAGGACCGGGAGGAGAGACCCAGTACTTC. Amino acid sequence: CASSQDTGPGGETQYF.

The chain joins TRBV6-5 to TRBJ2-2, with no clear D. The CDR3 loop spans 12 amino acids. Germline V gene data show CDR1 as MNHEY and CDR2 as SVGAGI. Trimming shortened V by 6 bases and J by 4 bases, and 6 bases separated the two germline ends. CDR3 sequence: CASRRFTGELFF. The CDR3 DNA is TGTGCCAGCAGGCGATTCACCGGGGAGCTGTTTTTT.

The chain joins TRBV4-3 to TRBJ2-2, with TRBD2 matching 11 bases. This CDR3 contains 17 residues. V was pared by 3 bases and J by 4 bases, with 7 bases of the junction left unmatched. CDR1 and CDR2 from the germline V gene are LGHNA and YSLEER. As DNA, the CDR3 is TGCGCCAGCAGCCAGTTACTAGCGGGAGAACCCACCGGGGAGCTGTTTTTT. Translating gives CASSQLLAGEPTGELFF.

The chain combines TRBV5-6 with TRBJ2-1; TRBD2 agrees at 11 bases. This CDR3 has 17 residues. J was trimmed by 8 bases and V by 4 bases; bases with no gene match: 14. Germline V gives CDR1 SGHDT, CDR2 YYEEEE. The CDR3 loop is CASSQPLAGGPSDEQFF. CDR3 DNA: TGTGCCAGCAGCCAGCCTTTAGCGGGAGGGCCGAGCGATGAGCAGTTCTTC. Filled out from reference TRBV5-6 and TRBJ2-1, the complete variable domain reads DAGVTQSPTHLIKTRGQQVTLRCSPKSGHDTVSWYQQALGQGPQFIFQYYEEEERQRGNFPDRFSGHQFPNYSSELNVNALLLGDSALYLCASSQPLAGGPSDEQFFGPGTRLTVL.

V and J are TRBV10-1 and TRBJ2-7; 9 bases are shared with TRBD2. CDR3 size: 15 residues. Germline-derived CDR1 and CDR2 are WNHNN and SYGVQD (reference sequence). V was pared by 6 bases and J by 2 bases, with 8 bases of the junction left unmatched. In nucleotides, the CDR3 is TGCGCCAGCAGCCTAGCGGGACCTGGGGCCTACGAGCAGTACTTC. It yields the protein CASSLAGPGAYEQYF.

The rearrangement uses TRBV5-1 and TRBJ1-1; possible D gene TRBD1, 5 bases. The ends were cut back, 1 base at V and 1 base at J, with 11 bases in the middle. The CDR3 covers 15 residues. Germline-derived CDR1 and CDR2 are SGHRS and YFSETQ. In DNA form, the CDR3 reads TGCGCCAGCAGCTTGATTCCGGGGGAGAACACTGAAGCTTTCTTT. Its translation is CASSLIPGENTEAFF.

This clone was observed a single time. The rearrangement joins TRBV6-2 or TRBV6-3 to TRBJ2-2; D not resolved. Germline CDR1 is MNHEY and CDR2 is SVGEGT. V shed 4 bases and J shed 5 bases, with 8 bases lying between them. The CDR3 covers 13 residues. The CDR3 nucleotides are TGTGCCAGCAGTTTTCTAGGAACCGGGGAGCTGTTTTTT. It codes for CASSFLGTGELFF.

In DNA form, the CDR3 reads TGTGCCAGCATCGACAGGTGGAACACCGGGGAGCTGTTTTTT. It yields the protein CASIDRWNTGELFF. The chain combines TRBV21-1 with TRBJ2-2; TRBD1, the table's D call, was not compared with the DNA. TRBV21-1 is marked as a pseudogene. This CDR3 spans 14 amino acids.

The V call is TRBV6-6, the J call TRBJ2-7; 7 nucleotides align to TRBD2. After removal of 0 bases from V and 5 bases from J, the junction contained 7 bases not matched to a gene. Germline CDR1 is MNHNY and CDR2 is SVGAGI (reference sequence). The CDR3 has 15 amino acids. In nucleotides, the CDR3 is TGTGCCAGCAGTTACTCCCGCGGGAGAAACCACGAGCAGTACGTC. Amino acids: CASSYSRGRNHEQYV.

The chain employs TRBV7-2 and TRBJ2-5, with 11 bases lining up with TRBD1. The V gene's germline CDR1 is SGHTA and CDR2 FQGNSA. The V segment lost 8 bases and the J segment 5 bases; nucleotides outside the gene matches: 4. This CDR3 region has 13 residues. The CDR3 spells CASGTGGGETQYF. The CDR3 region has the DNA TGTGCCAGCGGGACAGGGGGAGGGGAGACCCAGTACTTC.

Here the CDR3 DNA reads TGTGCCAGCAGTAACCCACCCAGGGAAGCTTTCTTT. This gives the protein CASSNPPREAFF. The rearrangement joins TRBV6-5 to TRBJ1-1; D gene uncertain. V lost 5 bases, J lost 8 bases, and 12 bases lay in between. CDR3 length: 12 amino acids. Per germline, CDR1 MNHEY and CDR2 SVGAGI.

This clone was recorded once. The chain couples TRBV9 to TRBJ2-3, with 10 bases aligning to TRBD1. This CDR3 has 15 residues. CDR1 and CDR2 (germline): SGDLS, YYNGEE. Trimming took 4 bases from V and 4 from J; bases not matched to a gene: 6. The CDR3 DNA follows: TGTGCCAGCAGCTTCTCCGGGACAGGGGCAGATACGCAGTATTTT. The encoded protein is CASSFSGTGADTQYF.

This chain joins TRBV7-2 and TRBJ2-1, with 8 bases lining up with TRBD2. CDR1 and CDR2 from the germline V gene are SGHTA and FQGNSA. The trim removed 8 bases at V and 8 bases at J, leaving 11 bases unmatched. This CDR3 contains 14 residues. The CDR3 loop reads CASFPSGGRYEQFF. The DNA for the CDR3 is TGTGCCAGCTTCCCCTCGGGGGGGCGTTATGAGCAGTTCTTC.